The rows below give T cell receptor beta chains drawn from one sample of a study of T cell changes during pregnancy in multiple sclerosis. Clones were read by immunoSEQ multiplex PCR, and TCRdb kept only the in-frame ones, dropping some. The table records some 49,000 clones, 95% of them present only once. The sequences come from CD8+ T cells from peripheral blood mononuclear cells, collected in the first trimester of pregnancy. The receptors were sampled from a female donor with multiple sclerosis, enrolled in a pregnancy study. Both conserved end residues are part of each CDR3. The order of the fields is V gene, J gene, CDR3 protein.

TRBV9	TRBJ2-1	CASSGGQPRYVNEQFF
TRBV14	TRBJ2-2	CASSQDIGLGDTGELFF
TRBV10-3	TRBJ1-2	CAISEFGGANGYTF
TRBV7-8	TRBJ1-3	CASSSLNSGNTIYF
TRBV4-1	TRBJ1-1	CASSQGQDNTEAFF
TRBV28	TRBJ2-7	CASSSGLARYEQYF
TRBV5-1	TRBJ2-7	CASSLGQGAYEQYF
TRBV6-1	TRBJ2-1	CASMGGDGLDEQFF
TRBV6-4	TRBJ2-3	CASSDEAAGGTDTQYF
TRBV4-3	TRBJ1-1	CASSQGLDRMNTEAFF
TRBV30	TRBJ2-1	CAWDGRGGEQFF
TRBV4-2	TRBJ2-1	CASSQTRTDYNEQFF
TRBV27	TRBJ1-2	CASSLSGGSGYGYTF
TRBV4-1	TRBJ1-5	CASSQVPAGRDQPQHF
TRBV6-1	TRBJ2-7	CATPGGGGLGEQYF
TRBV2	TRBJ1-5	CASRSGDRDQPQHF
TRBV11-2	TRBJ2-1	CASSFGQGATYNEQFF
TRBV5-6	TRBJ1-1	CASSFGGTEAFF
TRBV5-1	TRBJ2-7	CASSLSGYEQYF
TRBV27	TRBJ1-2	CASSTGTGAFYNYGYTF
TRBV27	TRBJ1-1	CASSLSLGPNTEAFF
TRBV9	TRBJ2-7	CASSKDGTIYEQYF
TRBV7-8	TRBJ2-1	CASSLGGVPQFF
TRBV28	TRBJ2-1	CASSFHWTSGSVNEQFF
TRBV5-8	TRBJ2-7	CASSLGGRSYEQYF
TRBV7-9	TRBJ2-7	CAGARTGSYEQYF
TRBV6-6	TRBJ1-5	CASSVGQLRSNQPQHF
TRBV6-5	TRBJ2-7	CASSATGSREQYF
TRBV2	TRBJ1-4	CASWSPGGLNEKLFF
TRBV7-6	TRBJ2-3	CASSLAVADSTDTQYF
TRBV4-2	TRBJ1-2	CASGQVTGSDGYTF
TRBV7-9	TRBJ2-7	CASSPGDYSYEQYF
TRBV6-1	TRBJ2-7	CASSVWTGGVYEQYF
TRBV19	TRBJ1-1	CASSSGLWTEAFF
TRBV18	TRBJ2-7	CASSTSDGGGASYEQYF
TRBV6-4	TRBJ2-1	CASSELAGGGNEQFF
TRBV7-3	TRBJ1-2	CASSFGQAGDYGYTF
TRBV19	TRBJ2-7	CASREGQGPAEQYF
TRBV30	TRBJ2-3	CAWSVLGGFSTDTQYF
TRBV28	TRBJ2-7	CASSLGLAGVPYEQYF
TRBV18	TRBJ2-1	CASSPGVLAGEYEQFF
TRBV20-1	TRBJ2-5	CSAGTGETQYF